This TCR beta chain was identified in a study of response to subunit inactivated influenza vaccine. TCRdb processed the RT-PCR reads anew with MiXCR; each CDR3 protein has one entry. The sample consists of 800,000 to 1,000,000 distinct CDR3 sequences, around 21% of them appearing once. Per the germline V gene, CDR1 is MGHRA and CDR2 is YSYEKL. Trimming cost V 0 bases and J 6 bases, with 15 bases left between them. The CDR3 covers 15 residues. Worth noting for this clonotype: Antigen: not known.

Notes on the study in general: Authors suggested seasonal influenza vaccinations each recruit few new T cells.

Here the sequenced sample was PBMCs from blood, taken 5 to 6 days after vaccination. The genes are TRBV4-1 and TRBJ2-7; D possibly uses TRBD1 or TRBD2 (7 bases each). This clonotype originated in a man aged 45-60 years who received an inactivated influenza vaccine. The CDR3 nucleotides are TGCGCCAGCAGCCAAGATCAGGGGGGGCCCGGCGAGCAGTACTTC. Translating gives CASSQDQGGPGEQYF.